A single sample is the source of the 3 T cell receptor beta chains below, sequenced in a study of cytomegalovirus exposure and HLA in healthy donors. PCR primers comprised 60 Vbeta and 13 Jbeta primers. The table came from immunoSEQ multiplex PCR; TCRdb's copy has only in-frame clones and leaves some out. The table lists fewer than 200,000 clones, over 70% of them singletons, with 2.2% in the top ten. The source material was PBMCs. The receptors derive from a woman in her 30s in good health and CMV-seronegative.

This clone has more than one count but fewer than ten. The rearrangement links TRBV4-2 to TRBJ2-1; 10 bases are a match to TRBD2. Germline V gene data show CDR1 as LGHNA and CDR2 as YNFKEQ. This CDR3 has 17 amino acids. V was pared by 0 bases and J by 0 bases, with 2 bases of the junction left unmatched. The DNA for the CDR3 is TGTGCCAGCAGCCAAGAGCCTAGCGGGAGCTCCTACAATGAGCAGTTCTTC. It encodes CASSQEPSGSSYNEQFF.

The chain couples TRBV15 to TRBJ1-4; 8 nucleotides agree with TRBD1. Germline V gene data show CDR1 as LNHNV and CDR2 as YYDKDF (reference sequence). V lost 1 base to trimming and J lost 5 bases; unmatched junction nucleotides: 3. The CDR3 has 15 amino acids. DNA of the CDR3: TGTGCCACCAGCAGAGGGGGACAGGACAATGAAAAACTGTTTTTT. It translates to CATSRGGQDNEKLFF.

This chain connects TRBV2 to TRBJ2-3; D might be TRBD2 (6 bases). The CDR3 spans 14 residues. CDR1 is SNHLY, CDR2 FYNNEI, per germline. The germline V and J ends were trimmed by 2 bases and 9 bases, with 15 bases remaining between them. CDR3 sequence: CASSETSRAGTQYF. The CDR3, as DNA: TGTGCCAGCAGTGAAACTAGCAGGGCGGGCACGCAGTATTTT.